These 5 T cell receptor beta chains came from one sample sequenced in a study of blood T cell repertoires in COVID-19. Clones were sequenced by immunoSEQ multiplex PCR, and TCRdb holds only the in-frame ones, with some missing. The table lists 46,000 or so clones, over 75% of them singletons. What was sequenced was peripheral blood. These receptors were taken from an elderly woman with COVID-19, enrolled during active disease.

The chain couples TRBV19 to TRBJ1-3, with TRBD1 identical over 10 bases. Germline assignment: CDR1 LNHDA and CDR2 SQIVND (reference sequence). V gave up 5 bases and J gave up 0 bases; unmatched junction bases: 1. There are 15 residues in the CDR3. CDR3 amino acids: CASSGTGVSGNTIYF. CDR3 coding DNA: TGTGCCAGTAGTGGGACAGGGGTCTCTGGAAACACCATATATTTT.

CDR3 region: CASSLGWQGIYSNQPQHF. CDR3 coding DNA: TGTGCCAGCAGCTTGGGTTGGCAGGGGATCTATAGCAATCAGCCCCAGCATTTT. The chain combines TRBV7-2 with TRBJ1-5; D possibly corresponds to TRBD1 (6 bases). V was shortened by 3 bases and J by 0 bases, with 18 bases between the two germline ends. The germline CDR1 and CDR2 sequences are SGHTA and FQGNSA. The CDR3 is made up of 18 amino acids.

The chain employs TRBV29-1 and TRBJ2-7, with 9 bases fitting TRBD1. Trimming at V came to 3 bases and at J to 2 bases, leaving 11 bases not matched to a gene. This CDR3 is 16 amino acids long. Germline CDR1 is SQVTM and CDR2 is ANQGSEA. Here the CDR3 DNA reads TGCAGCGTTGAGCGTTTGACCGGGACAGGGCCCTACGAGCAGTACTTC. It is translated as CSVERLTGTGPYEQYF.

The rearrangement links TRBV7-8 to TRBJ2-3; 13 bases align to TRBD2. This CDR3 has 17 residues. J gave up 8 bases and V 0 bases, and 8 bases lay outside the gene matches. Germline V CDR1 and CDR2: SGHVS, FQNEAQ. CDR3 sequence (DNA): TGTGCCAGCAGCTTAGCCCCGACTAGCGGGAGGTCGGGTACGCAGTATTTT. This translates into CASSLAPTSGRSGTQYF.

The rearrangement uses TRBV27 and TRBJ2-1; 7 nucleotides align to TRBD1. The CDR3 totals 18 residues. V lost 4 bases to trimming and J lost 0 bases; unmatched junction nucleotides: 12. The germline CDR1 and CDR2 sequences are MNHEY and SMNVEV (reference sequence). CDR3 amino acids: CASSSRDSVYSSYNEQFF. The CDR3 coding sequence is TGTGCCAGCAGTTCACGGGACAGCGTTTACAGCTCCTACAATGAGCAGTTCTTC.